The 21 T cell receptor beta chains presented below share a single source sample, sequenced in a study of blood T cells in healthy people across ages. PCR was performed a second time for about 7 to 11 cycles using a sample-barcoded 5' primer and a J-beta primer mix. TCRdb re-called the 5' RACE reads with MiXCR, one entry per CDR3 protein. The sample lists roughly 1,500,000 distinct CDR3 sequences, about 32% occurring once. The sequenced material came from blood. These receptors were obtained from a woman in her twenties or thirties in good health.

This clonotype was recorded at least ten times. The chain employs TRBV4-1 and TRBJ2-3; TRBD2 matches 11 bases. Per germline, CDR1 MGHRA and CDR2 YSYEKL. Trimming removed 3 bases from V and 5 bases from J; junction bases left unmatched: 4. CDR3 length: 15 amino acids. CDR3 sequence reads: CASSQASGGIDTQYF. CDR3 DNA: TGCGCCAGCAGCCAGGCTAGCGGGGGGATAGATACGCAGTATTTT.

V is TRBV20-1 and J is TRBJ2-5; TRBD2 is a possible D gene (5 bases). The CDR3 totals 13 residues. V lost 4 bases and J 3 bases, leaving 12 bases between the germline ends. From germline, CDR1 is DFQATT and CDR2 SNEGSKA (reference sequence). The CDR3 sequence is CSANREAKETQYF. CDR3 nucleotides: TGCAGTGCTAACCGGGAAGCTAAAGAGACCCAGTACTTC.

The chain couples TRBV7-2 to TRBJ1-5, with 7 bases aligning to TRBD1. The CDR3 covers 15 residues. The germline V gene encodes CDR1 SGHTA and CDR2 FQGNSA. After removal of 6 bases from V and 0 bases from J, the junction contained 5 bases not matched to a gene. CDR3 protein: CASSLTGRSNQPQHF. The CDR3 DNA reads TGTGCCAGCAGTCTGACAGGGCGTAGCAATCAGCCCCAGCATTTT.

J is TRBJ1-4 and V is TRBV9; TRBD1 aligns across 9 bases. The CDR3 has 14 residues. Germline V gives CDR1 SGDLS, CDR2 YYNGEE. V shed 5 bases, J shed 8 bases, and the junction held 7 bases outside the gene matches. The CDR3: CASSPGQGKEKLFF. In nucleotides, the CDR3 is TGTGCCAGCAGTCCGGGACAGGGAAAAGAAAAACTGTTTTTT. Supplemented by reference TRBV9 and TRBJ1-4, the full variable domain reads DSGVTQTPKHLITATGQRVTLRCSPRSGDLSVYWYQQSLDQGLQFLIQYYNGEERAKGNILERFSAQQFPDLHSELNLSSLELGDSALYFCASSPGQGKEKLFFGSGTQLSVL.

The CDR3 DNA is TGTGCCAGCAGCCAAGATTGGAGGCCCCAAGCGGGAGGGCCTTTTCCTCGGGGGCCAGATACGCAGTATTTT. Encoded protein: CASSQDWRPQAGGPFPRGPDTQYF. This chain connects TRBV4-2 to TRBJ2-3; 10 bases align to TRBD2. Per the germline V gene, CDR1 is LGHNA and CDR2 is YNFKEQ. The J segment lost 4 bases and the V segment lost 0 bases, leaving 28 bases of the junction unmatched. The CDR3 totals 24 residues.

This clonotype was detected a few times. V gene TRBV13 combines with J gene TRBJ1-1; perhaps TRBD1 as D (6 bases). CDR3 length: 13 amino acids. Germline V CDR1 and CDR2: PRHDT, FYEKMQ (reference sequence). The V end lost 4 bases, the J end lost 4 bases, and 10 bases lay between the germline ends. The CDR3 here is CASSSIQGTEAFF. CDR3 in DNA: TGTGCCAGCAGCTCAATACAGGGCACTGAAGCTTTCTTT.

In this sample, this clonotype turned up once. This clone may be a read error of a much larger clone one base away. V gene TRBV7-9 combines with J gene TRBJ2-6, with D perhaps TRBD1 (6 bases). The CDR3 is 17 amino acids. CDR1 is SEHNR, CDR2 FQNEAQ, per germline (reference sequence). The CDR3 DNA is TGTGCCAGCAGCTTAGTGGCAGGAGGCTTGGGGGCCGACGTCCTGACTTTC. Amino acid sequence: CASSLVAGGLGADVLTF. Supplemented by reference TRBV7-9 and TRBJ2-6, the full variable domain reads DTGVSQNPRHKITKRGQNVTFRCDPISEHNRLYWYRQTLGQGPEFLTYFQNEAQLEKSRLLSDRFSAERPKGSFSTLEIQRTEQGDSAMYLCASSLVAGGLGADVLTFGAGSRLTVL.

The V and J genes are TRBV27 and TRBJ1-6; tentative D call: TRBD1 (5 bases). Germline V gene data show CDR1 as MNHEY and CDR2 as SMNVEV (reference sequence). The ends were cut back, 3 bases at V and 9 bases at J, with 15 bases in the middle. This CDR3 has 15 residues. Here the CDR3 reads CASSFQRGLGSPLHF. For the CDR3, the DNA is TGTGCCAGCAGTTTTCAGAGGGGCCTTGGTTCACCCCTCCACTTT.

Only a few counts were recorded for this clonotype. V is TRBV20-1 and J is TRBJ1-5; D unclear. This CDR3 has 12 amino acids. Per germline, CDR1 DFQATT and CDR2 SNEGSKA (reference sequence). Trimming took off 5 bases at V and 8 bases at J, with 13 bases between the two ends. CDR3 residues: CSALGPEKPQHF. The CDR3 nucleotides read TGCAGTGCTTTGGGCCCGGAGAAGCCCCAGCATTTT.

There are a few counts of this clonotype. V and J are TRBV27 and TRBJ1-2; D is perhaps TRBD1 (6 bases). Germline lookup yields CDR1 MNHEY and CDR2 SMNVEV (reference sequence). This CDR3 is 11 amino acids long. V shed 8 bases and J shed 8 bases, with 12 bases lying between them. This CDR3 reads CASQGGSGYTF. The DNA of the CDR3 is TGTGCCAGCCAAGGGGGGAGCGGCTACACCTTC.

This clonotype came up a few times. The chain recombines TRBV9 with TRBJ2-1; no clear D gene. The ends were cut back, 0 bases at V and 0 bases at J, with 10 bases in the middle. This CDR3 spans 16 amino acids. Germline CDR1 SGDLS, CDR2 YYNGEE. CDR3 sequence: CASSVGPLLSYNEQFF. The CDR3 DNA follows: TGTGCCAGCAGCGTAGGACCTTTACTCTCCTACAATGAGCAGTTCTTC.

The chain recombines TRBV30 with TRBJ2-7; D is ambiguous. V lost 2 bases, J lost 2 bases, and 10 bases lay in between. The CDR3 runs 13 residues. Germline V gene lookup returns CDR1 GTSNPN and CDR2 SVGIG (reference sequence). CDR3 loop: CAWSWAWTYEQYF. CDR3 sequence (DNA): TGTGCCTGGAGTTGGGCGTGGACCTACGAGCAGTACTTC.

CDR3 DNA: TGCAGTGGCAGGGGTCAGGTCTATTTCGAGCAGTACTTC. It yields the protein CSGRGQVYFEQYF. V gene TRBV20-1 combines with J gene TRBJ2-7, with D perhaps TRBD1 (6 bases). The germline CDR1 and CDR2 sequences are DFQATT and SNEGSKA (reference sequence). Trimming took 7 bases from V and 6 from J, leaving 19 bases between them. The CDR3 is 13 amino acids.

The rearrangement links TRBV18 to TRBJ1-1, with unresolved D. This CDR3 spans 15 amino acids. Per the germline V gene, CDR1 is KGHSH and CDR2 is LQKENI. The ends were cut back, 3 bases at V and 1 base at J, with 12 bases in the middle. CDR3 in amino acids: CASSPQASGNTEAFF. CDR3 nucleotides: TGTGCCAGCTCACCCCAAGCCTCAGGGAACACTGAAGCTTTCTTT.

In this sample, this clonotype turned up a few times. V and J are TRBV12-3 or TRBV12-4 and TRBJ1-5; D is uncertain. The CDR3 loop spans 13 amino acids. V dropped 5 bases and J dropped 5 bases, with 10 bases sitting between them. The CDR3 reads CASSSLMDQPQHF. The CDR3, as DNA: TGTGCCAGCAGTAGTCTTATGGATCAGCCCCAGCATTTT.

Remarks on this clonotype: An end of the junction differs from the germline gene, which may be a read error. J is TRBJ2-1 and V is TRBV9; 8 bases match TRBD2. This CDR3 spans 15 amino acids. Germline V CDR1 and CDR2: SGDLS, YYNGEE. The CDR3 bases are TGTGCCAGCAGCCCCCCCGGACTAGCTCGGAGTGAGCAGTTATTC. It encodes CASSPPGLARSEQLF.

This clonotype turned up a few times. V is TRBV4-1 and J is TRBJ2-1; TRBD1 might be the D (6 bases). Trimming removed 2 bases from V and 12 bases from J, with 17 bases in between. The V gene's germline CDR1 is MGHRA and CDR2 YSYEKL. This CDR3 is built from 14 residues. CDR3 loop: CASSQPFQGKVQFF. CDR3 sequence (DNA): TGCGCCAGCAGCCAACCTTTCCAGGGGAAAGTGCAGTTCTTC.

The CDR3 sequence: CASSPGRQREEGYTF. The CDR3 DNA is TGCGCCAGCAGCCCGGGACGTCAACGCGAGGAAGGCTACACCTTC. The chain has TRBV5-1 and TRBJ1-2, with TRBD1 as a possible D gene (5 bases). The CDR3 contains 15 residues. Trimming stripped 4 bases from V and 8 bases from J, with 21 bases between. Germline CDR1 reads SGHRS; CDR2 reads YFSETQ. Full variable domain (missing parts from reference TRBV5-1 and TRBJ1-2): KAGVTQTPRYLIKTRGQQVTLSCSPISGHRSVSWYQQTPGQGLQFLFEYFSETQRNKGNFPGRFSGRQFSNSRSEMNVSTLELGDSALYLCASSPGRQREEGYTFGSGTRLTVV.

The CDR3 spells CASSLSGYSPSGSSERYF. The CDR3 DNA is TGCGCCAGCAGCTTGTCTGGGTACAGTCCTAGCGGGAGTTCCGAGCGGTACTTC. The genes are TRBV5-1 and TRBJ2-4; TRBD2 matches 10 bases. The junction had 22 bases not matched to a gene; V was cut back by 1 base and J by 15 bases. From germline, CDR1 is SGHRS and CDR2 YFSETQ. This CDR3 contains 18 residues.

The chain uses TRBV18 and TRBJ2-7; either TRBD1 or TRBD2 may supply D (6 bases each). V was clipped by 6 bases and J by 6 bases, with 18 bases between them. Germline values: CDR1 KGHSH, CDR2 LQKENI. The CDR3 covers 14 residues. In nucleotides, the CDR3 is TGTGCCAGCTCGCAGGCGGCAGGGGACTGCGAGCAGTACTTC. It codes for CASSQAAGDCEQYF.

The rearrangement uses TRBV4-2 and TRBJ2-7; perhaps TRBD2 as D (5 bases). Germline V gene lookup returns CDR1 LGHNA and CDR2 YNFKEQ. Trimming took 2 bases from V and 0 from J, leaving 14 bases between them. This CDR3 has 16 residues. CDR3 sequence: CASSQPGERPSYEQYF. CDR3 nucleotide sequence: TGTGCCAGCAGCCAACCTGGGGAGCGGCCCTCCTACGAGCAGTACTTC.